This T cell receptor beta chain was captured by sequencing in a study of blood T cell repertoires in COVID-19 (dated by TCRdb to 2018 to 2021). For the wider study: Collaborator samples came from the United States, Italy and Spain and covered acute and convalescent phases of COVID-19. A freely available public database, intended as a resource for researchers studying the immune response to SARS-CoV-2, is where the repertoires were released. Where available, HLA class I and class II types were obtained from metadata supplied by the sample provider rather than from assay-based typing. The dataset comprised deeply sampled blood TCRbeta repertoires from subjects exposed to, actively infected with, or recovered from COVID-19. A de-identified subject ID, COVID-19 status, age in years and sex were almost always included in the sample metadata. The prospective study material was composed of cDNA or gDNA derived from T cells, B-cell-depleted T cells, or PBMCs. The samples were drawn from two sources: the first 160 participants of the ongoing ImmuneRACE study, and 1,000 to 1,500 subjects contributed by 6 global collaborators.

As regards this clone: Its recognized antigen is unknown. Base quality data are lacking; no much larger clone is found one base away.

The investigation overall reported the following: Clinical and demographic metadata were provided uncurated, with the amount varying by source and participant.

Participants in the prospective study were aged roughly 18 to 89 years, lived in 24 United States geographic areas, and enrolled through a virtual design. In the prospective study, cohorts were assigned on the basis of participant-reported clinical history obtained from a screening survey and a study questionnaire. ImmuneRACE Cohort 3 recovered participants were defined by two consecutive negative NP/OP PCR tests, healthcare professional clearance, or symptom resolution. In the prospective study, whole blood, serum and a nasopharyngeal or oropharyngeal swab were collected from each participant by mobile phlebotomists. Additional blood draws and questionnaires over an approximately 2-month period could optionally be provided by prospective study participants. Before DNA extraction, prospective study blood samples were shipped either frozen or at room temperature. The CDR3 runs 15 amino acids, cysteine and phenylalanine included. Only CDR3 DNA remains: 45 bases, in frame from the first base. At the junction V is shortened by 2 bases and J by 7 bases; bases outside the gene matches: 7. CDR1 SGHAT and CDR2 FQNNGV are derived from the germline V gene.

TCRbeta CDR3 regions were amplified from genomic DNA by means of the immunoSEQ Assay, a bias-controlled multiplex PCR. Concerning the study's data processing: The number of nucleated cells in each sample was estimated by amplification of reference gene primers within the assay. Sequence reads were collapsed and filtered to measure the absolute abundance of every unique TCRbeta CDR3 rearrangement. For each sample, productive Simpson clonality was calculated as the square root of Simpson's diversity index over productive rearrangements. In its TCRdb copy, this immuneACCESS table keeps in-frame sequences only and misses some clones. Where compared with another copy, unresolved V genes explain less than half of these, and the others have no known cause. Clone size and V and J calls were adopted from that table, with D and trimming inferred from the DNA. Here the sample has fewer than 600,000 clones; around nine tenths occur a single time. Approximately 2% of the sample comes from the top ten.

The receptor comes from a woman aged 35 to 49 who had recovered from COVID-19. This chain is built from TRBV11-2 and TRBJ2-1, with 8 central nucleotides matching TRBD1. Sequencing input: PBMCs or T cells enriched from blood (not recorded which). The DNA sequence reads TGTGCCAGCAGCTTATCAGGGGGCAGTCTTAATGAGCAGTTCTTC. Translation gives CASSLSGGSLNEQFF.